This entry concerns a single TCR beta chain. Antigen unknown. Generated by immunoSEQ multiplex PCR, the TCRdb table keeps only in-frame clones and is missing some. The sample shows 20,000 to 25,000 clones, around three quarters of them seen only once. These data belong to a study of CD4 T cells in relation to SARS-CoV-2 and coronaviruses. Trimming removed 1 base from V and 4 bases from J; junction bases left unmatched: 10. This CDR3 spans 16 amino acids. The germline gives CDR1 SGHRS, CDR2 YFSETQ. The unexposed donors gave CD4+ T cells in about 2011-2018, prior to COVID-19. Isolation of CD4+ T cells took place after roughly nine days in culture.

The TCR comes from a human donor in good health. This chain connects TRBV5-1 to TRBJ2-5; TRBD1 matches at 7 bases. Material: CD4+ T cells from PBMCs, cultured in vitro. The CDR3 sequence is CASSLLARGSGETQYF. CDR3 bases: TGCGCCAGCAGCTTGTTGGCCAGGGGGAGCGGAGAGACCCAGTACTTC.